The 30 T cell receptor beta chains listed next were all sequenced from one sample in a study of cytomegalovirus exposure and HLA in healthy donors. The primer mix had 60 Vbeta and 13 Jbeta primers. The assay was immunoSEQ multiplex PCR, and TCRdb's table has in-frame clones only and misses some. Among fewer than 250,000 clones listed, around 82% were seen once. The sequencing sample was made of PBMCs. These TCRs come from a man between 40 and 49 years old in good health and CMV-seropositive.

This rearrangement joins TRBV30 to TRBJ2-1; 13 bases agree with TRBD2. V lost 0 bases, J lost 4 bases, and 3 bases stayed unmatched. The CDR3 sequence is 16 residues long. Germline CDR1 reads GTSNPN; CDR2 reads SVGIG (reference sequence). The CDR3 loop is CAWSVRTSGRYNEQFF. The CDR3 DNA is TGTGCCTGGAGTGTTAGGACTAGCGGGAGATACAATGAGCAGTTCTTC.

This clone occurred a few times. The chain recombines TRBV5-1 with TRBJ1-2, with a weak D call TRBD1 (5 bases). V lost 4 bases to trimming and J lost 7 bases, with 11 bases between them. This CDR3 spans 12 amino acids. The germline CDR1 and CDR2 sequences are SGHRS and YFSETQ. CDR3 DNA sequence: TGCGCCAGCAGCCCGACGGGGGGTGGCTACACCTTC. Translating gives CASSPTGGGYTF.

The rearrangement joins TRBV13 to TRBJ2-3; 11 nucleotides match TRBD2. V trimming: 6 bases; J trimming: 4 bases; junction bases outside the gene matches: 6. This CDR3 is 15 amino acids long. The germline gives CDR1 PRHDT, CDR2 FYEKMQ (reference sequence). CDR3 bases: TGTGCCAGCAGTTCAGTAGCGGGAGGGGCAGATACGCAGTATTTT. Its translation is CASSSVAGGADTQYF.

This clone was observed a handful of times. The genes are TRBV10-1 and TRBJ1-4, with 7 positions matching TRBD1. Germline loops: CDR1 WNHNN, CDR2 SYGVQD (reference sequence). This CDR3 contains 19 residues. V lost 0 bases and J lost 1; bases outside the gene matches: 11. The CDR3 nucleotides are TGCGCCAGCAGTGAGTCTGATACAGGGGAGGAAGGAACTAATGAAAAACTGTTTTTT. Protein product: CASSESDTGEEGTNEKLFF.

This chain joins TRBV14 and TRBJ1-3, with 9 bases lining up with TRBD1. J was trimmed by 3 bases and V by 1 base; bases with no gene match: 7. There are 17 residues in the CDR3. Germline assignment: CDR1 SGHDN and CDR2 FVKESK. The CDR3 is CASSQARDRVFGNTIYF. The DNA for the CDR3 is TGTGCCAGCAGCCAAGCTCGGGACAGGGTGTTTGGAAACACCATATATTTT.

This sequence joins TRBV6-1 and TRBJ1-1; perhaps TRBD1 as D (6 bases). Germline lookup yields CDR1 MNHNS and CDR2 SASEGT. This CDR3 has 14 amino acids. The V end lost 4 bases, the J end lost 1 base, and 10 bases lay between the germline ends. The chain's CDR3 is CASSASRGNTEAFF. DNA for the CDR3: TGTGCCAGCAGTGCATCCAGGGGGAACACTGAAGCTTTCTTT.

The rearrangement links TRBV4-3 to TRBJ2-7, with D possibly matching TRBD1 (6 bases). This CDR3 has 16 residues. Trimming left V 4 bases short and J 0 bases short, with 16 bases between. The V gene's germline CDR1 is LGHNA and CDR2 YSLEER. CDR3 nucleotides: TGCGCCAGCAGCCGGACCCGGGACAAGAGCTCCTACGAGCAGTACTTC. Its translation: CASSRTRDKSSYEQYF.

The rearrangement uses TRBV28 and TRBJ1-4; D might be TRBD1 (5 bases). The germline gives CDR1 MDHEN, CDR2 SYDVKM. Deletions cut 3 bases from V and 8 bases from J, with 16 bases between. This CDR3 has 15 residues. The CDR3 sequence is CASSLTSGLGEKLFF. Written as DNA, the CDR3 is TGTGCCAGCAGTTTGACCTCAGGGTTAGGGGAAAAACTGTTTTTT.

The rearrangement joins TRBV9 to TRBJ2-7; TRBD2 is a possible D gene (6 bases). Deletions cut 4 bases from V and 0 bases from J, with 17 bases between. Germline CDR1 SGDLS, CDR2 YYNGEE. The CDR3 covers 16 residues. CDR3 region: CASSPGWGDSSYEQYF. The CDR3 DNA follows: TGTGCCAGCAGCCCAGGGTGGGGGGATAGCTCCTACGAGCAGTACTTC.

Regarding this clone: Other nucleotide sequences from this sample produce the same CDR3. The chain employs TRBV11-2 and TRBJ2-7; perhaps TRBD1 as D (5 bases). The germline V and J ends were trimmed by 2 bases and 4 bases, with 9 bases remaining between them. There are 13 residues in the CDR3. Germline assignment: CDR1 SGHAT and CDR2 FQNNGV. The CDR3 DNA reads as TGTGCCAGCAGCTTATCAGGGTCGTACGAGCAGTACTTC. Translation gives CASSLSGSYEQYF. Complete variable domain (other parts from reference TRBV11-2 and TRBJ2-7): EAGVAQSPRYKIIEKRQSVAFWCNPISGHATLYWYQQILGQGPKLLIQFQNNGVVDDSQLPKDRFSAERLKGVDSTLKIQPAKLEDSAVYLCASSLSGSYEQYFGPGTRLTVT.

The chain recombines TRBV2 with TRBJ1-2, with 9 positions matching TRBD1. CDR1 is SNHLY and CDR2 is FYNNEI in the germline V gene. Trimming cost V 5 bases and J 6 bases; bases outside gene matches: 10. The CDR3 length is 15 residues. The CDR3 reads CASSWDRASQDGYTF. CDR3 bases: TGTGCCAGCAGTTGGGACAGGGCATCCCAGGATGGCTACACCTTC.

The chain employs TRBV5-1 and TRBJ1-2; possibly TRBD1 for D (6 bases). The CDR3 consists of 14 residues. The germline V and J ends were trimmed by 2 bases and 8 bases, with 16 bases remaining between them. The germline V gene encodes CDR1 SGHRS and CDR2 YFSETQ. CDR3 bases: TGCGCCAGCAGCTTATTCTCACAGGGTCAAGGCTACACCTTC. Protein: CASSLFSQGQGYTF.

The V gene is TRBV7-9, the J gene TRBJ2-3; 12 nucleotides align to TRBD2. V was clipped by 11 bases and J by 2 bases; unmatched bases: 5. The length of the CDR3 is 14 residues. Germline CDR1 reads SEHNR; CDR2 reads FQNEAQ (reference sequence). DNA of the CDR3: TGTGCCTCCCGGACTAGCGGGAACACAGATACGCAGTATTTT. It is translated as CASRTSGNTDTQYF. Filled out from reference TRBV7-9 and TRBJ2-3, the complete variable domain reads DTGVSQNPRHKITKRGQNVTFRCDPISEHNRLYWYRQTLGQGPEFLTYFQNEAQLEKSRLLSDRFSAERPKGSFSTLEIQRTEQGDSAMYLCASRTSGNTDTQYFGPGTRLTVL.

This chain joins TRBV18 and TRBJ1-4; TRBD1 is a possible D gene (6 bases). The CDR3 loop spans 15 amino acids. Germline V gene lookup returns CDR1 KGHSH and CDR2 LQKENI. Trimming took off 3 bases at V and 3 bases at J, with 11 bases between the two ends. The CDR3 coding sequence is TGTGCCAGCTCACCGTCACAGGGAGCTAATGAAAAACTGTTTTTT. This translates into CASSPSQGANEKLFF.

The V call is TRBV27, the J call TRBJ1-1, with 8 bases matching TRBD1. Germline V gene lookup returns CDR1 MNHEY and CDR2 SMNVEV (reference sequence). Trimming took 5 bases from V and 8 from J; bases not matched to a gene: 10. This CDR3 region has 14 residues. Here the CDR3 reads CASSRRPGQDEAFF. CDR3 coding DNA: TGTGCCAGCAGTCGACGGCCGGGACAGGACGAAGCTTTCTTT.

Comment on this clone: Other DNA sequences from this sample encode an identical CDR3 as well. The V and J genes are TRBV4-2 and TRBJ2-1; D perhaps matches TRBD1 (6 bases). Trimming left V 3 bases short and J 4 bases short, with 10 bases between. The CDR3 sequence is 14 residues long. CDR1 is LGHNA, CDR2 YNFKEQ, per germline. The CDR3 sequence is CASSHRGLYNEQFF. DNA of the CDR3: TGTGCCAGCAGCCACAGGGGCCTTTACAATGAGCAGTTCTTC.

To note about this clone: This specimen includes other DNA sequences encoding the same CDR3. The chain joins TRBV19 to TRBJ1-2, with TRBD1 matching 9 bases. Germline CDR1 is LNHDA and CDR2 is SQIVND (reference sequence). V lost 3 bases to trimming and J lost 5 bases; unmatched junction nucleotides: 13. This CDR3 contains 17 residues. The CDR3 region is CASSIGRLGQGIYGYTF. The CDR3 DNA reads as TGTGCCAGTAGTATTGGGAGGTTAGGACAGGGGATTTATGGCTACACCTTC. The variable domain in full, with the rest retrieved from reference TRBV19 and TRBJ1-2, is DGGITQSPKYLFRKEGQNVTLSCEQNLNHDAMYWYRQDPGQGLRLIYYSQIVNDFQKGDIAEGYSVSREKKESFPLTVTSAQKNPTAFYLCASSIGRLGQGIYGYTFGSGTRLTVV.

This chain uses TRBV9 with TRBJ2-1; D is possibly TRBD2 (6 bases). Trimming pared 2 bases from V and 3 bases from J, leaving 12 bases between. Germline CDR1 is SGDLS and CDR2 is YYNGEE. The CDR3 length is 15 residues. CDR3 region: CASSVAGTLYNEQFF. The CDR3 DNA reads as TGTGCCAGCAGCGTCGCGGGAACCCTCTACAATGAGCAGTTCTTC.

Points on this clone: The junction does not match germline at one end; this may be a read error. The genes are TRBV7-7 and TRBJ2-5; the D gene is possibly TRBD2 (7 bases). The CDR3 is made up of 16 amino acids. Germline V lookup: CDR1 SSHAT, CDR2 FNYEAQ (reference sequence). CDR3 region: CASSLVGGREGETQYF. CDR3 DNA sequence: TGTGCTAGCAGCTTAGTGGGGGGGCGAGAAGGAGAGACCCAGTACTTC.

The gene calls are TRBV21-1 and TRBJ1-2. TRBV21-1 is assigned pseudogene status. The CDR3 has 16 residues. CDR3 sequence (DNA): TGTGCCAGCAGCAAAGCTCGGGAGGGACTATTATATGGCTACACCTTC. Its protein is CASSKAREGLLYGYTF.

The rearrangement links TRBV5-1 to TRBJ1-1; D unclear. The V end lost 1 base, the J end lost 0 bases, and 7 bases lay between the germline ends. This CDR3 spans 14 amino acids. Looked up from germline, CDR1 is SGHRS and CDR2 is YFSETQ. CDR3 residues: CASSLSTLNTEAFF. The CDR3 nucleotides are TGCGCCAGCAGCTTGTCAACTCTGAACACTGAAGCTTTCTTT.

The chain combines TRBV7-2 with TRBJ2-7; 12 bases align to TRBD1. The CDR3 has 15 amino acids. The germline CDR1 and CDR2 sequences are SGHTA and FQGNSA. Trimming removed 5 bases from V and 7 bases from J; junction bases left unmatched: 9. CDR3 residues: CASSTSGTGGKEQYF. Written as DNA, the CDR3 is TGTGCCAGCAGCACCTCAGGGACAGGGGGCAAGGAGCAGTACTTC.

The chain joins TRBV6-5 to TRBJ1-3; 7 positions match TRBD1. In germline, CDR1 is MNHEY, CDR2 SVGAGI. The CDR3 spans 13 residues. V was pared by 5 bases and J by 2 bases, with 0 bases of the junction left unmatched. The CDR3: CASSDRAGNTIYF. The DNA of the CDR3 is TGTGCCAGCAGTGACAGGGCTGGAAACACCATATATTTT.

This clone was detected a few times. The chain joins TRBV7-7 to TRBJ2-1; 9 bases align to TRBD2. Trimming cost V 5 bases and J 9 bases; bases outside gene matches: 5. This CDR3 has 13 amino acids. CDR1 is SSHAT, CDR2 FNYEAQ, per germline (reference sequence). The CDR3 reads CASSAGGSAEQFF. The CDR3 region has the DNA TGTGCCAGCAGCGCGGGGGGGAGCGCTGAGCAGTTCTTC.

The chain joins TRBV28 to TRBJ2-5, with TRBD2 identical over 11 bases. The CDR3 length is 14 residues. The junction had 9 bases not matched to a gene; V was cut back by 8 bases and J by 7 bases. CDR1 is MDHEN and CDR2 is SYDVKM in the germline V gene. CDR3 DNA: TGTGCCAGCCTAGCGGGAGGCCCGGCTGGGACCCAGTACTTC. This translates into CASLAGGPAGTQYF.

The gene calls are TRBV5-6 and TRBJ2-5; D perhaps matches TRBD1 (5 bases). Trimming stripped 3 bases from V and 4 bases from J, with 13 bases between. Germline V lookup: CDR1 SGHDT, CDR2 YYEEEE. This CDR3 spans 14 amino acids. The DNA of the CDR3 is TGTGCCAGCAGCTCCCCAGGGAACGGAGAGACCCAGTACTTC. It encodes CASSSPGNGETQYF.

V usage is TRBV7-9 and J usage is TRBJ1-2; D unclear. The CDR3 loop spans 14 amino acids. Germline values: CDR1 SEHNR, CDR2 FQNEAQ (reference sequence). The V gene lost 2 bases and the J gene lost 1 base, with 8 bases spanning the gap. This CDR3 is CASSLIEVNYGYTF. Here the CDR3 DNA reads TGTGCCAGCAGCTTAATCGAGGTTAACTATGGCTACACCTTC.

The V gene is TRBV18, the J gene TRBJ2-5, with 8 bases matching TRBD1. The J call is doubtful: the DNA matches TRBJ2-7 better. The CDR3 runs to 16 residues. Germline assignment: CDR1 KGHSH and CDR2 LQKENI. The CDR3 bases are TGTGCCAGCTCACCACCCTCAGGGGGCAGGTCCTACGAGCAGTACTTC. It encodes CASSPPSGGRSYEQYF.

The CDR3 bases are TGTGCCAGCAGCGCCCCTCAGACTAGCGGGAGCTACGAGCAGTACTTC. Translation: CASSAPQTSGSYEQYF. The genes are TRBV9 and TRBJ2-7; 12 nucleotides align to TRBD2. The CDR3 covers 16 residues. V was pared by 3 bases and J by 3 bases, with 7 bases of the junction left unmatched. The V gene's germline CDR1 is SGDLS and CDR2 YYNGEE.

The rearrangement joins TRBV7-6 to TRBJ2-5, with D hard to call. CDR1 is SGHVS and CDR2 is FNYEAQ in the germline V gene. This CDR3 region has 12 residues. V shed 0 bases and J shed 7 bases, with 6 bases lying between them. The CDR3 coding sequence is TGTGCCAGCAGCTTAGCCCGGTCGACCCAGTACTTC. Its translation: CASSLARSTQYF.